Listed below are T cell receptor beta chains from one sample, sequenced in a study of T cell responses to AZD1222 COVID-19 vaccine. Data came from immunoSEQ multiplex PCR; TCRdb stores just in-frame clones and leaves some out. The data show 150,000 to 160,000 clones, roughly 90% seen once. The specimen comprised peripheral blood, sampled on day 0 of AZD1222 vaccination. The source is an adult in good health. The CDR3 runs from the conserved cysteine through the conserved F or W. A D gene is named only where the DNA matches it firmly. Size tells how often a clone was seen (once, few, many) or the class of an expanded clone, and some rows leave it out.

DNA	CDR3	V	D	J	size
TGTGCCAGCAGTTCCCTAGCGGCGGGCTCCTACGAGCAGTACTTC	CASSSLAAGSYEQYF	TRBV28	TRBD2	TRBJ2-7	NA
TGTGCCACCAGAGGACAGGGACCCACTGAAGCTTTCTTT	CATRGQGPTEAFF	TRBV24-1	TRBD1	TRBJ1-1	NA
TGCGCCAGCAAGCGGGAGAGCTCCTACAATGAGCAGTTCTTC	CASKRESSYNEQFF	TRBV10-2	TRBD2	TRBJ2-1	NA
TGCAGCACCCGGCGAGCGTCGACCTACAATGAGCAGTTCTTC	CSTRRASTYNEQFF	TRBV29-1	NA	TRBJ2-1	NA
TGTGCCAGTAGCTCCCACCGGGACAGGGGTAACTATGGCTACACCTTC	CASSSHRDRGNYGYTF	TRBV19	TRBD1	TRBJ1-2	once
TGCAGCGCTCGCGCGGGACAGTTAAACTATGGCTACACCTTC	CSARAGQLNYGYTF	TRBV29-1	TRBD1	TRBJ1-2	NA
TGTGCCAGCAGCTCCACCGTTGGGACAAAGTACAATGAGCAGTTCTTC	CASSSTVGTKYNEQFF	TRBV5-6	NA	TRBJ2-1	NA
TGTGCCAGTAGTATCGGTAGGGGCGTCCAAGAGACCCAGTACTTC	CASSIGRGVQETQYF	TRBV19	NA	TRBJ2-5	NA
TGTGCCAGCAGGGGAGGCGACTATGGCTACACCTTC	CASRGGDYGYTF	TRBV6-5	NA	TRBJ1-2	NA
TGCGCCAGCAGCTTGGTTCTAGCGGAAAACAATGAGCAGTTCTTC	CASSLVLAENNEQFF	TRBV5-1	TRBD2	TRBJ2-1	NA
TGTGCCAGCAGTGAAGCAGGGCAGCAAAATCAGCCCCAGCATTTT	CASSEAGQQNQPQHF	TRBV6-1	NA	TRBJ1-5	NA
TGTGCCAGCAGCTTAGCGTTGTCGGACCAACCTATAGGGAACACTGAAGCTTTCTTT	CASSLALSDQPIGNTEAFF	TRBV7-8	NA	TRBJ1-1	NA
TGTGCCAGCAGTTTAATTGTGGGGCTAACAGATGACTATGGCTACACCTTC	CASSLIVGLTDDYGYTF	TRBV28	NA	TRBJ1-2	NA
TGTGCCAGCAGGGCGACAGGTTCTGTCGAAAACACCATATATTTT	CASRATGSVENTIYF	TRBV6-5	NA	TRBJ1-3	NA
TGTGCCACCAGCACGACTTCAGGGGGAGGTCGGACTGAAGCTTTCTTT	CATSTTSGGGRTEAFF	TRBV15	TRBD1	TRBJ1-1	NA
TGTGCCAGCAGCTTAAGTGGCCAGGGCTACAATGAGCAGTTCTTC	CASSLSGQGYNEQFF	TRBV7-3	NA	TRBJ2-1	NA
TGCGCCAGCAGCGCGGAGGGACAGGGGCCCAATGAGCAGTTCTTC	CASSAEGQGPNEQFF	TRBV5-1	TRBD1	TRBJ2-1	once
TGTGCCAGTACGGAGGGGGCGATTGGCTACACCTTC	CASTEGAIGYTF	TRBV19	TRBD1	TRBJ1-2	NA
TGTGCCAGCACTCGGGGAGATACGCAGTATTTT	CASTRGDTQYF	TRBV12-3/TRBV12-4	NA	TRBJ2-3	NA
TGCGCCAGCAGCCCGAATTTGGGGGGCTCTGGTGGCTACACCTTC	CASSPNLGGSGGYTF	TRBV5-1	NA	TRBJ1-2	NA
TGTGCCAGCTTCAACAGGGACACCGGGGAGCTGTTTTTT	CASFNRDTGELFF	TRBV6-5	NA	TRBJ2-2	NA
TGTGCCAGTAGTAGTCTAGCGGGAGGGCTTTACGAGCAGTACTTC	CASSSLAGGLYEQYF	TRBV19	TRBD2	TRBJ2-7	NA
TGTGCCAGCAGACTCGACGGGGGGCACACTGAAGCTTTCTTT	CASRLDGGHTEAFF	TRBV7-8	NA	TRBJ1-1	once
TGTGCCAGTAGCGCCCGAGTTCTCCGGGACCGATCTAACTATGGCTACACCTTC	CASSARVLRDRSNYGYTF	TRBV19	NA	TRBJ1-2	NA
TGTGCCAGCAACCGTCAGGGGGCAAGGGGCTACACCTTC	CASNRQGARGYTF	TRBV7-9	TRBD1	TRBJ1-2	NA
TGTGCCAGCCGCTCACAGGGGGCCAACACTGAAGCTTTCTTT	CASRSQGANTEAFF	TRBV5-5	TRBD1	TRBJ1-1	NA
TGTGCCAGCAGTGAAAGTCGCCTAGCGGGAGTTGATACGCAGTATTTT	CASSESRLAGVDTQYF	TRBV2	TRBD2	TRBJ2-3	NA
TGTGGTGGGAGGGACCTCGCTGAAGCTTTCTTT	CGGRDLAEAFF	TRBV30	NA	TRBJ1-1	NA
TGCGCCAGCAGCCTGGGGACAAGGGCAGATACGCAGTATTTT	CASSLGTRADTQYF	TRBV5-1	NA	TRBJ2-3	NA
TGTGCCAGCAGCCCTCCACAGGGGAGCTATGGCTACACCTTC	CASSPPQGSYGYTF	TRBV7-2	TRBD1	TRBJ1-2	NA
TGTGCCAGCAGTCGCAGAACTAGCACAGATACGCAGTATTTT	CASSRRTSTDTQYF	TRBV6-5	NA	TRBJ2-3	NA
TGTGCCAGCAGCCCCCCTGGGGGCAGGGGATACGAGCAGTACTTC	CASSPPGGRGYEQYF	TRBV28	NA	TRBJ2-7	NA
TGTGCCAGCACCGTCTCTGGGGGCCGGAGCAATCAGCCCCAGCATTTT	CASTVSGGRSNQPQHF	TRBV7-8	NA	TRBJ1-5	NA
TGTGCTAGTGGTTCAGGCCAGGGGGCTTTGCAGCCCCAGCATTTT	CASGSGQGALQPQHF	TRBV12-5	TRBD1	TRBJ1-5	NA